Below are 31 T cell receptor beta chains sequenced from a single sample in a study of T cells in Graves' hyperthyroidism and ophthalmopathy (dated by TCRdb to between 2017 and 2020). The library was generated by multiplex PCR. The run used an Illumina HiSeq 2000. The TCR beta CDR3 regions were amplified from RNA transcripts. The first round of RT-PCR for the TCR CDR3 was performed with the HTBI primer set and the Qiagen OneStep RT-PCR kit. TCRdb reanalyzed the raw reads on its own, using fastp at Q25 for trimming and MiXCR for clone calling, and kept in-frame beta chains. Entries that share a CDR3 protein sequence are merged under the most common genes and DNA. The sample yields about 290,000 distinct CDR3 sequences; about an eighth were counted once. The ten largest clonotypes hold 7% to 8.5% of the sample. Sequenced material: blood. These receptor sequences come from a woman aged 25 to 39 with Graves' hyperthyroidism that later progressed to Graves' ophthalmopathy.

J is TRBJ2-3 and V is TRBV7-3, with D uncertain. Germline V CDR1 and CDR2: SGHTA, FQGTGA. V was shortened by 1 base and J by 3 bases, with 5 bases between the two germline ends. The CDR3 is made up of 13 amino acids. DNA of the CDR3: TGTGCCAGCAGCTTAATGCCTACAGATACGCAGTATTTT. As protein: CASSLMPTDTQYF. The variable domain in full, with the rest retrieved from reference TRBV7-3 and TRBJ2-3, is GAGVSQTPSNKVTEKGKYVELRCDPISGHTALYWYRQSLGQGPEFLIYFQGTGAADDSGLPNDRFFAVRPEGSVSTLKIQRTERGDSAVYLCASSLMPTDTQYFGPGTRLTVL.

In this sample, this clonotype turned up many times. This sequence joins TRBV18 and TRBJ2-7, with a tentative D call TRBD2 (6 bases). There are 15 residues in the CDR3. Trimming removed 3 bases at V and 7 bases at J, with 19 bases between. Germline V CDR1 and CDR2: KGHSH, LQKENI. CDR3 protein: CASSPSRGGSGEQYF. As DNA, the CDR3 is TGTGCCAGCTCACCGTCGAGGGGAGGATCGGGAGAGCAGTACTTC.

This clonotype was seen at least ten times. In DNA form, the CDR3 reads TGTGCCAGCAGCCATGGGACAGGCGCCGGGAGTGAGCAGTACTTC. Amino acids: CASSHGTGAGSEQYF. The V and J genes are TRBV5-5 and TRBJ2-7; 8 nucleotides line up with TRBD1. V shed 4 bases and J 7 bases; nucleotides not matched to a gene: 13. Germline V gene lookup returns CDR1 SGHKS and CDR2 YYEKEE (reference sequence). The CDR3 loop spans 15 amino acids. Full variable domain (rest looked up from reference TRBV5-5 and TRBJ2-7): DAGVTQSPTHLIKTRGQQVTLRCSPISGHKSVSWYQQVLGQGPQFIFQYYEKEERGRGNFPDRFSARQFPNYSSELNVNALLLGDSALYLCASSHGTGAGSEQYFGPGTRLTVT.

The V and J genes are TRBV27 and TRBJ1-5; weak D call: TRBD1 (5 bases). CDR3 length equals 15 residues. Trimming took 6 bases from V and 3 from J, leaving 15 bases between them. CDR1 MNHEY and CDR2 SMNVEV come from the germline V gene (reference sequence). The chain's CDR3 is CASSKGVQNNQPQHF. CDR3 DNA sequence: TGTGCCAGCAGCAAAGGGGTACAAAACAATCAGCCCCAGCATTTT.

This rearrangement joins TRBV10-3 to TRBJ2-2; 8 nucleotides line up with TRBD1. V dropped 11 bases and J dropped 4; count of bases not matched to a gene: 3. From germline, CDR1 is ENHRY and CDR2 SYGVKD. The CDR3 consists of 12 residues. The CDR3 DNA reads as TGTGCCCTAGGACAGGGCACCGGGGAGCTGTTTTTT. Amino acids: CALGQGTGELFF.

There are many counts of this clonotype. CDR3 coding DNA: TGTGCCAGCAGCCTTCCTTGGGGACTCAATGAGCAGTTCTTC. Protein sequence: CASSLPWGLNEQFF. The rearrangement joins TRBV7-9 to TRBJ2-1; possibly TRBD2 for D (6 bases). Trimming took off 5 bases at V and 6 bases at J, with 14 bases between the two ends. This CDR3 region has 14 residues. CDR1 is SEHNR, CDR2 FQNEAQ, per germline (reference sequence).

This clonotype was seen only a few times. This chain connects TRBV28 to TRBJ1-3; D not resolved. The length of the CDR3 is 14 residues. Trimming pared 7 bases from V and 0 bases from J, leaving 10 bases between. CDR1 and CDR2 from the germline V gene are MDHEN and SYDVKM. CDR3 amino acids: CASTLVGSGNTIYF. The CDR3 DNA follows: TGTGCCAGCACTTTGGTAGGCTCTGGAAACACCATATATTTT. Supplemented by reference TRBV28 and TRBJ1-3, the full variable domain reads DVKVTQSSRYLVKRTGEKVFLECVQDMDHENMFWYRQDPGLGLRLIYFSYDVKMKEKGDIPEGYSVSREKKERFSLILESASTNQTSMYLCASTLVGSGNTIYFGEGSWLTVV.

The chain uses TRBV7-3 and TRBJ1-1; D not certain. The CDR3 consists of 13 residues. Trimming removed 5 bases at V and 5 bases at J, with 12 bases between. Germline CDR1 is SGHTA and CDR2 is FQGTGA. The CDR3 here is CASSLTERTEAFF. In DNA form, the CDR3 reads TGTGCCAGCAGCCTCACCGAGAGAACTGAAGCTTTCTTT.

This clonotype was detected many times. The chain couples TRBV14 to TRBJ2-7; 8 bases line up with TRBD2. The CDR3 length is 16 residues. V gave up 3 bases and J gave up 3 bases; unmatched junction bases: 10. Germline V lookup: CDR1 SGHDN, CDR2 FVKESK. The CDR3 is CASSQTRRAGDYEQYF. DNA of the CDR3: TGTGCCAGCAGCCAGACACGCCGAGCGGGGGACTACGAGCAGTACTTC.

This clonotype was counted ten times or more. The rearrangement joins TRBV9 to TRBJ2-7; TRBD2 aligns across 9 bases. The CDR3 consists of 15 residues. Germline CDR1 is SGDLS and CDR2 is YYNGEE. The V gene end was trimmed by 0 bases and the J gene end by 7 bases; junction bases not matched to a gene: 8. This CDR3 reads CASSVGASGAHEQYF. The CDR3 coding sequence is TGTGCCAGCAGCGTAGGTGCTAGCGGGGCGCATGAGCAGTACTTC.

This clonotype appeared many times. The V and J genes are TRBV6-5 and TRBJ2-1; maybe TRBD2 (6 bases). CDR1 and CDR2 (germline): MNHEY, SVGAGI. This CDR3 comprises 14 residues. V gave up 2 bases and J gave up 9 bases, with 14 bases separating them. The CDR3 loop is CASSYGTGVGEQFF. In nucleotides, the CDR3 is TGTGCCAGCAGTTACGGCACGGGAGTCGGTGAGCAGTTCTTC.

This clonotype was seen at least ten times. The chain uses TRBV28 and TRBJ2-5; 11 nucleotides agree with TRBD1. CDR1 MDHEN and CDR2 SYDVKM come from the germline V gene. The CDR3 consists of 18 residues. V dropped 5 bases and J dropped 2; count of bases not matched to a gene: 13. Written as DNA, the CDR3 is TGTGCCAGCAGTGCCCAAACTTGGGGACAGGGGGATCAAGAGACCCAGTACTTC. Translated: CASSAQTWGQGDQETQYF. The full variable domain, its missing parts supplied by reference TRBV28 and TRBJ2-5, is DVKVTQSSRYLVKRTGEKVFLECVQDMDHENMFWYRQDPGLGLRLIYFSYDVKMKEKGDIPEGYSVSREKKERFSLILESASTNQTSMYLCASSAQTWGQGDQETQYFGPGTRLLVL.

V gene TRBV20-1 combines with J gene TRBJ1-6; 7 bases fit TRBD1. The ends lost 4 bases at V and 10 bases at J; junction bases unmatched: 10. The CDR3 length is 14 residues. Germline loops: CDR1 DFQATT, CDR2 SNEGSKA (reference sequence). This CDR3 reads CSAKQGDQGSPLHF. CDR3 sequence (DNA): TGCAGTGCTAAGCAGGGGGACCAAGGGTCACCCCTCCACTTT.

This chain connects TRBV4-2 to TRBJ2-7, with D perhaps matching TRBD1 (5 bases). V dropped 4 bases and J dropped 2 bases, with 12 bases sitting between them. Germline V gene data show CDR1 as LGHNA and CDR2 as YNFKEQ. The CDR3 consists of 14 residues. This CDR3 reads CASSPERGPYEQYF. The CDR3 nucleotides read TGTGCCAGCAGCCCAGAAAGGGGCCCCTACGAGCAGTACTTC.

The genes are TRBV7-3 and TRBJ2-1, with 9 bases aligning to TRBD2. V was clipped by 2 bases and J by 6 bases; unmatched bases: 2. Germline CDR1 and CDR2: SGHTA and FQGTGA. The CDR3 spans 14 residues. In DNA, the CDR3 is TGTGCCAGCAGCTTAGGAGCGGGAGGCAATGAGCAGTTCTTC. It translates to CASSLGAGGNEQFF.

This clonotype came up a few times. The chain couples TRBV7-3 to TRBJ2-2; 11 bases are shared with TRBD1. CDR3 length equals 16 residues. Germline V gene sequence: CDR1 SGHTA, CDR2 FQGTGA. Unmatched junction bases numbered 11, after V lost 5 bases and J lost 9 bases. The CDR3 loop reads CASSVLPGQGVRELFF. The CDR3 region has the DNA TGTGCCAGCAGCGTCCTACCGGGACAGGGGGTCCGGGAGCTGTTTTTT.

This clonotype was seen repeatedly, ten times or more. The chain carries TRBV7-9 and TRBJ2-7; a weak D match, TRBD2 (5 bases). V was cut by 3 bases and J by 4 bases, with 28 bases left in between. Germline assignment: CDR1 SEHNR and CDR2 FQNEAQ (reference sequence). The CDR3 runs 19 residues. The CDR3 region has the DNA TGTGCCAGCAGCTTGACTATTGATCCGTCAGGTACCCATCTTTACGAGCAGTACTTC. Its protein is CASSLTIDPSGTHLYEQYF.

There are many counts of this clonotype. In DNA form, the CDR3 reads TGTGCCAGCAGTCGAAGACTAGCGGTCTCCTACGAGCAGTACTTC. Amino acids: CASSRRLAVSYEQYF. This chain uses TRBV6-1 with TRBJ2-7; TRBD2 matches at 9 bases. The CDR3 covers 15 residues. The J segment lost 0 bases and the V segment lost 5 bases, leaving 5 bases of the junction unmatched. Germline V gives CDR1 MNHNS, CDR2 SASEGT.

This clonotype was counted between two and nine times. The chain links TRBV15 to TRBJ2-5; 7 bases line up with TRBD2. CDR1 is LNHNV and CDR2 is YYDKDF in the germline V gene (reference sequence). This CDR3 is built from 14 residues. With V trimmed by 2 bases and J by 8 bases, 8 bases remained unmatched. In DNA, the CDR3 is TGTGCCACCAGCAGATTGACGGGACTATCAACCCAGTACTTC. As protein: CATSRLTGLSTQYF.

This clonotype occurred a few times. This sequence joins TRBV5-6 and TRBJ2-1; D may be TRBD1 (6 bases). Germline V gene lookup returns CDR1 SGHDT and CDR2 YYEEEE. CDR3 length equals 15 residues. V was shortened by 4 bases and J by 1 base, with 12 bases between the two germline ends. The CDR3 loop is CASSTVDRSYNEQFF. DNA of the CDR3: TGTGCCAGCAGCACGGTAGACAGGTCCTACAATGAGCAGTTCTTC.

This clonotype occurred many times. This rearrangement joins TRBV28 to TRBJ2-7; the D is unclear. This CDR3 has 13 amino acids. V lost 5 bases and J lost 4, with 12 bases in between. Germline V gene sequence: CDR1 MDHEN, CDR2 SYDVKM. CDR3 bases: TGTGCCAGCAGTCCACGCATGGGATACGAGCAGTACTTC. This encodes CASSPRMGYEQYF.

There are a few counts of this clonotype. The chain joins TRBV19 to TRBJ2-7, with D tentatively TRBD1 (5 bases). The V gene's germline CDR1 is LNHDA and CDR2 SQIVND (reference sequence). With 3 bases removed from V and 2 bases from J, the gap between germline ends came to 11 bases. The CDR3 contains 14 residues. CDR3 amino acids: CASSIMAGPYEQYF. In nucleotides, the CDR3 is TGTGCCAGTAGTATTATGGCAGGGCCCTACGAGCAGTACTTC.

The sample holds many counts of this clonotype. The chain joins TRBV29-1 to TRBJ2-7; 11 bases fit TRBD2. From germline, CDR1 is SQVTM and CDR2 ANQGSEA. V lost 4 bases, J lost 1 base, and 6 bases stayed unmatched. CDR3 length: 15 amino acids. This CDR3 is CSVAPTSGTSYEQYF. Written as DNA, the CDR3 is TGCAGCGTTGCCCCGACTAGCGGGACATCCTACGAGCAGTACTTC.

This clonotype was seen a handful of times. V and J are TRBV9 and TRBJ2-2; TRBD2 aligns across 9 bases. There are 16 residues in the CDR3. The V gene end was trimmed by 0 bases and the J gene end by 7 bases; junction bases not matched to a gene: 7. The germline CDR1 and CDR2 sequences are SGDLS and YYNGEE. Written as DNA, the CDR3 is TGTGCCAGCAGCGTAGCTAGCGGGGCATCGGTCGGGGAGCTGTTTTTT. It specifies CASSVASGASVGELFF.

V gene TRBV7-6 combines with J gene TRBJ2-7; 12 bases map to TRBD2. Germline CDR1 reads SGHVS; CDR2 reads FNYEAQ. This CDR3 is 15 amino acids long. The junction had 9 bases not matched to a gene; V was cut back by 5 bases and J by 7 bases. CDR3 sequence: CASSPRLAGDGEQYF. In DNA, the CDR3 is TGTGCCAGCAGCCCAAGACTAGCGGGAGACGGAGAGCAGTACTTC. The complete variable domain, with remaining parts taken from reference TRBV7-6 and TRBJ2-7, reads GAGVSQSPRYKVTKRGQDVALRCDPISGHVSLYWYRQALGQGPEFLTYFNYEAQQDKSGLPNDRFSAERPEGSISTLTIQRTEQRDSAMYRCASSPRLAGDGEQYFGPGTRLTVT.

This clonotype was counted at least ten times. The CDR3 sequence: CASSGTSGSPGELFF. The DNA for the CDR3 is TGTGCCAGCAGTGGGACTAGCGGGAGCCCCGGGGAGCTGTTTTTT. The rearrangement links TRBV12-3 or TRBV12-4 to TRBJ2-2, with TRBD2 matching 14 bases. V lost 5 bases and J lost 6; bases outside the gene matches: 2. There are 15 residues in the CDR3.

This clonotype was counted many times. This sequence joins TRBV6-2 or TRBV6-3 and TRBJ1-1, with TRBD1 as a possible D gene (5 bases). The germline V gene encodes CDR1 MNHEY and CDR2 SVGEGT. This CDR3 has 13 amino acids. V shed 2 bases and J shed 6 bases, with 10 bases lying between them. DNA for the CDR3: TGTGCCAGCAGTTACGCGGGGGACCCTGAAGCTTTCTTT. Its protein is CASSYAGDPEAFF.

This clonotype was found a few times. The J gene is TRBJ2-7, the V gene TRBV27; 9 bases map to TRBD2. This CDR3 has 15 residues. V gave up 3 bases and J gave up 5 bases; unmatched junction bases: 8. In germline, CDR1 is MNHEY, CDR2 SMNVEV (reference sequence). The CDR3 coding sequence is TGTGCCAGCAGTTTTAAGGCGGGAGGGCCTCACGAGCAGTACTTC. Residues: CASSFKAGGPHEQYF.

A few counts support this clonotype. The genes are TRBV7-9 and TRBJ1-1, with D tentatively TRBD1 (6 bases). The CDR3 runs 13 residues. V lost 6 bases, J lost 0 bases, and 8 bases lay in between. Germline CDR1 SEHNR, CDR2 FQNEAQ (reference sequence). CDR3 nucleotides: TGTGCCAGCAGAGGGGGTATGAACACTGAAGCTTTCTTT. It encodes CASRGGMNTEAFF.

This clonotype appeared many times. The chain carries TRBV29-1 and TRBJ2-7; 8 positions match TRBD2. Trimming cost V 5 bases and J 1 base; bases outside gene matches: 16. There are 17 residues in the CDR3. The germline V gene has CDR1 SQVTM and CDR2 ANQGSEA. The CDR3 coding sequence is TGCAGCGTTTCTGTAGCGGGGACGGGCAAACCTTCCTACGAGCAGTACTTC. Translation gives CSVSVAGTGKPSYEQYF.

This clonotype appeared once. The chain couples TRBV7-8 to TRBJ2-1, with no clear D. With 5 bases removed from V and 7 bases from J, the gap between germline ends came to 9 bases. Germline V gene lookup returns CDR1 SGHVS and CDR2 FQNEAQ. This CDR3 spans 12 amino acids. The CDR3 sequence is CASSPFGNEQFF. The DNA of the CDR3 is TGTGCCAGCAGCCCCTTTGGGAATGAGCAGTTCTTC.